The next 13 T cell receptor beta chains were all read from a single sample in a study of cytomegalovirus exposure and HLA in healthy donors (TCRdb year 2017). The library was prepared using the immunoSEQ multiplex PCR assay. A mixture of 60 forward primers for TCR Vbeta segments and 13 reverse primers for TCR Jbeta segments was used in the multiplex PCR. The table comes from immuneACCESS by way of TCRdb, which keeps in-frame sequences with V and J called. Part of the clones is missing from these tables; in studies checked, under half for an unresolved V gene and the rest for unknown reasons. The sample records around 170,000 clones, 82% of which are singletons. Approximately 0.55% of the sample is held by the ten biggest clonotypes. The sample taken for sequencing was PBMCs. These receptors all come from a woman in her forties or fifties in good health and CMV-seronegative.

This chain links TRBV10-3 with TRBJ1-1; D might be TRBD1 (5 bases). This CDR3 comprises 16 residues. Per the germline V gene, CDR1 is ENHRY and CDR2 is SYGVKD. V gave up 2 bases and J gave up 0 bases, with 13 bases separating them. The CDR3 nucleotides read TGTGCCATCAGTGAGAAAGGGGTACCCATGAACACTGAAGCTTTCTTT. Translating it yields CAISEKGVPMNTEAFF.

The chain joins TRBV23-1 to TRBJ1-4, with 8 nucleotides matching TRBD1. TRBV23-1 is known as an ORF, though its function is uncertain. V lost 4 bases to trimming and J lost 10 bases; unmatched junction nucleotides: 17. The CDR3 is 17 amino acids. The CDR3 loop reads CASSPLTPTGGKVKLFF. Written as DNA, the CDR3 is TGCGCCAGCAGTCCACTAACACCCACAGGGGGTAAAGTAAAACTGTTTTTT.

This chain links TRBV29-1 with TRBJ2-5; D might be TRBD2 (7 bases). CDR1 SQVTM and CDR2 ANQGSEA come from the germline V gene. This CDR3 is built from 17 residues. Between the trimmed V and J ends, which lost 6 bases and 4 bases, there was a span of 27 bases. CDR3 sequence (DNA): TGCAGCGTCCCAAGGGGGGGGGCGCCGAGGCGGCGAGAGACCCAGTACTTC. Protein sequence: CSVPRGGAPRRRETQYF.

The genes are TRBV7-2 and TRBJ2-3; TRBD2 aligns across 11 bases. Trimming took 6 bases from V and 5 from J; bases not matched to a gene: 10. Germline CDR1 SGHTA, CDR2 FQGNSA. The CDR3 contains 16 residues. Here the CDR3 reads CASRKPGTSGGDTQYF. DNA of the CDR3: TGTGCCAGCAGAAAACCGGGGACTAGCGGTGGAGATACGCAGTATTTT.

Comments on this clone: The same CDR3 also results from other DNA sequences found in this sample. The J gene is TRBJ2-7, the V gene TRBV28; maybe TRBD1 (5 bases). V lost 3 bases, J lost 1 base, and 7 bases lay in between. Germline V lookup: CDR1 MDHEN, CDR2 SYDVKM. This CDR3 region has 13 residues. CDR3 in amino acids: CASSFRGSYEQYF. DNA for the CDR3: TGTGCCAGCAGTTTTAGGGGTTCCTACGAGCAGTACTTC. The whole variable domain, remainder taken from reference TRBV28 and TRBJ2-7, is DVKVTQSSRYLVKRTGEKVFLECVQDMDHENMFWYRQDPGLGLRLIYFSYDVKMKEKGDIPEGYSVSREKKERFSLILESASTNQTSMYLCASSFRGSYEQYFGPGTRLTVT.

This clone showed up just once. V is TRBV2 and J is TRBJ1-5; weak D call: TRBD1 (5 bases). V lost 5 bases, J lost 6 bases, and 17 bases lay in between. CDR1 and CDR2 (germline): SNHLY, FYNNEI. The CDR3 contains 15 residues. CDR3 nucleotides: TGTGCCAGCAGTTCCGGAACAGGACGTAGTCAGCCCCAGCATTTT. Translated: CASSSGTGRSQPQHF.

The CDR3 DNA follows: TGTGCCAGCAGCCCGTCCGGGGAGCTGTTTTTT. It yields the protein CASSPSGELFF. V usage is TRBV7-9 and J usage is TRBJ2-2; no firm D call. From germline, CDR1 is SEHNR and CDR2 FQNEAQ (reference sequence). The CDR3 has 11 residues. The V end was cut by 5 bases, the J end by 6 bases, with 4 bases between.

On this clone: This specimen includes other DNA sequences encoding the same CDR3. V and J are TRBV28 and TRBJ1-2, with 7 nucleotides matching TRBD1. CDR3 length equals 13 residues. CDR1 and CDR2 (germline): MDHEN, SYDVKM. Losses at the gene ends were 5 bases for V and 2 bases for J; bases not matched to a gene: 2. This CDR3 reads CASSPTGNYGYTF. The CDR3 DNA reads as TGTGCCAGCAGTCCGACAGGGAACTATGGCTACACCTTC.

The J gene is TRBJ2-7, the V gene TRBV2, with a weak D call TRBD1 (6 bases). In germline, CDR1 is SNHLY, CDR2 FYNNEI. Between the trimmed V and J ends, which lost 3 bases and 3 bases, there was a span of 12 bases. The CDR3 runs 14 residues. As DNA, the CDR3 is TGTGCCAGCAGTGACCCGGACAGTCTCTACGAGCAGTACTTC. It encodes CASSDPDSLYEQYF.

J is TRBJ2-5 and V is TRBV27, with D maybe TRBD2 (5 bases). Trimming stripped 6 bases from V and 5 bases from J, with 13 bases between. CDR1 and CDR2 (germline): MNHEY, SMNVEV (reference sequence). This CDR3 comprises 13 residues. The CDR3: CASSPGGEETQYF. In nucleotides, the CDR3 is TGTGCCAGCAGCCCCGGTGGGGAGGAGACCCAGTACTTC.

The gene calls are TRBV5-1 and TRBJ2-3, with a weak D call TRBD1 (6 bases). CDR3 length: 15 residues. Germline CDR1 is SGHRS and CDR2 is YFSETQ. V lost 1 base to trimming and J lost 2 bases, with 11 bases between them. CDR3 protein: CASSLFRTDTDTQYF. Here the CDR3 DNA reads TGCGCCAGCAGCTTGTTTCGGACAGACACAGATACGCAGTATTTT.

V is TRBV15 and J is TRBJ2-3, with 8 positions matching TRBD2. Trimming cost V 4 bases and J 5 bases; bases outside gene matches: 17. From germline, CDR1 is LNHNV and CDR2 YYDKDF (reference sequence). The CDR3 extends over 18 amino acids. CDR3 bases: TGTGCCACCAGCACTGATCCACGGTCCGGGGGGGCTAAAGATACGCAGTATTTT. It translates to CATSTDPRSGGAKDTQYF.

The chain links TRBV11-3 to TRBJ2-2; D might be TRBD2 (7 bases). The CDR3 is made up of 17 amino acids. CDR1 and CDR2 (germline): SGHNT, YENEEA. V was clipped by 1 base and J by 3 bases, with 15 bases between them. CDR3 residues: CASSLGIWEGDTGELFF. CDR3 sequence (DNA): TGTGCCAGCAGCTTAGGGATCTGGGAGGGGGACACCGGGGAGCTGTTTTTT.